The 17 T cell receptor beta chains in this list originate from one sample, sequenced in a study of molecular identifiers for immune sequencing clone quantification. TCRdb reanalysed the PCR reads using MiXCR and keeps one entry per CDR3 protein. The profile shows 80,000 to 95,000 distinct CDR3 sequences, 15% to 20% of them singletons. Sequenced: naive CD8+ T cells from blood, with Jurkat cell RNA spiked in. Indicated subset: FACS-sorted CD8+CD4-CCR7+CD45RA+ naive T cells. All receptors derive from a human donor in good health. Some libraries in this study had Jurkat cell RNA spiked in.

This clonotype was recorded many times. The rearrangement links TRBV4-1 to TRBJ2-1, with a tentative D call TRBD2 (5 bases). V gave up 4 bases and J gave up 7 bases, with 20 bases separating them. Germline values: CDR1 MGHRA, CDR2 YSYEKL. This CDR3 is built from 16 residues. The CDR3 coding sequence is TGCGCCAGCAGCCCAATAGGGCGGGTCGGTACGAATGAGCAGTTCTTC. Protein sequence: CASSPIGRVGTNEQFF.

This clonotype was observed at least ten times. J is TRBJ2-1 and V is TRBV6-6, with D possibly matching TRBD1 (6 bases). This CDR3 comprises 18 residues. The germline CDR1 and CDR2 sequences are MNHNY and SVGAGI (reference sequence). V was clipped by 0 bases and J by 2 bases, with 17 bases between them. CDR3 protein: CASSYSAQGIQAYNEQFF. CDR3 sequence (DNA): TGTGCCAGCAGTTACTCGGCGCAGGGGATACAAGCCTACAATGAGCAGTTCTTC.

Of note for this clonotype: This CDR3 is missing its conserved last phenylalanine or tryptophan, likely due to a read error. The chain is built from TRBV5-1 and TRBJ2-1, with D perhaps matching TRBD1 (7 bases). There are 16 residues in the CDR3. V was shortened by 1 base and J by 2 bases, with 13 bases between the two germline ends. CDR1 and CDR2 from the germline V gene are SGHRS and YFSETQ. CDR3 sequence: CASSLRGQRAYNEQFS. In DNA, the CDR3 is TGCGCCAGCAGCTTGAGGGGACAGCGGGCCTACAATGAGCAGTTCTCC.

V gene TRBV6-2 or TRBV6-3 combines with J gene TRBJ2-2; 10 bases map to TRBD2. The germline CDR1 and CDR2 sequences are MNHEY and SVGEGT. V shed 7 bases and J 5 bases; nucleotides not matched to a gene: 7. CDR3 length: 15 residues. The chain's CDR3 is CASNPSGSWTGELFF. CDR3 sequence (DNA): TGTGCCAGCAATCCTAGCGGGAGCTGGACCGGGGAGCTGTTTTTT.

This clonotype was counted at least ten times. The genes are TRBV20-1 and TRBJ2-7; D possibly uses TRBD1 or TRBD2 (5 bases each). The V gene's germline CDR1 is DFQATT and CDR2 SNEGSKA (reference sequence). The CDR3 is made up of 15 amino acids. V was trimmed by 1 base and J by 2 bases, leaving 15 bases between them. CDR3 region: CSARGRDARAYEQYF. The CDR3 nucleotides are TGCAGTGCTAGAGGACGGGACGCCCGGGCCTACGAGCAGTACTTC.

Many counts were recorded for this clonotype. CDR3 residues: CASSSYPGGQQETQYF. CDR3 coding DNA: TGTGCCAGCAGCTCGTACCCGGGAGGCCAGCAAGAGACCCAGTACTTC. The chain uses TRBV11-2 and TRBJ2-5, with 7 positions matching TRBD2. The CDR3 runs to 16 residues. V shed 4 bases, J shed 2 bases, and the junction held 10 bases outside the gene matches. Germline V gene lookup returns CDR1 SGHAT and CDR2 FQNNGV.

On this clonotype itself: This sequence may be a read error, since a much larger clone differs from it by one base. The chain uses TRBV19 and TRBJ2-3; no reliable D call. The CDR3 covers 12 residues. In germline, CDR1 is LNHDA, CDR2 SQIVND (reference sequence). V shed 7 bases and J shed 4 bases, with 9 bases lying between them. The CDR3 DNA follows: TGTGCCAGTAAAGGGTACGCAGATACGCAGTATTTT. Translation: CASKGYADTQYF.

This clonotype has at least ten counts. The genes are TRBV13 and TRBJ2-5; 11 positions agree with TRBD2. This CDR3 contains 16 residues. V gave up 1 base and J gave up 4 bases; unmatched junction bases: 5. Germline CDR1 reads PRHDT; CDR2 reads FYEKMQ (reference sequence). In DNA form, the CDR3 reads TGTGCCAGCAGCTTAGTCCTAGCGGGGGGTCTAGAGACCCAGTACTTC. Its translation is CASSLVLAGGLETQYF.

In this sample, this clonotype turned up many times. The gene calls are TRBV5-1 and TRBJ2-3, with D unresolved. Per germline, CDR1 SGHRS and CDR2 YFSETQ. The ends were cut back, 4 bases at V and 2 bases at J, with 17 bases in the middle. The CDR3 is 16 amino acids. Written as DNA, the CDR3 is TGCGCCAGCAGCACCAGGACGCTAAGGTCCACAGATACGCAGTATTTT. Protein sequence: CASSTRTLRSTDTQYF.

There are many counts of this clonotype. The V call is TRBV5-4, the J call TRBJ1-1; the D is unclear. The CDR3 totals 14 residues. V lost 0 bases to trimming and J lost 2 bases, with 8 bases between them. CDR1 and CDR2 (germline): SGHNT, YYREEE (reference sequence). The CDR3 reads CASSLVGFNTEAFF. The CDR3 region has the DNA TGTGCCAGCAGCTTGGTGGGTTTTAACACTGAAGCTTTCTTT.

The chain uses TRBV11-1 and TRBJ2-7, with 10 bases aligning to TRBD2. Germline CDR1 SGHAT, CDR2 FQDESV (reference sequence). With 3 bases clipped from V and 0 bases from J, the junction kept 2 bases outside the gene matches. The CDR3 is 15 amino acids. CDR3 region: CASSFGLAASYEQYF. CDR3 sequence (DNA): TGTGCCAGCAGCTTTGGACTAGCGGCCTCCTACGAGCAGTACTTC.

This clonotype was counted ten times or more. This sequence joins TRBV2 and TRBJ1-4; D might be TRBD1 (5 bases). Trimming took 6 bases from V and 2 from J, leaving 13 bases between them. Germline assignment: CDR1 SNHLY and CDR2 FYNNEI. The CDR3 has 15 amino acids. This chain's CDR3 is CASRAGSGTNEKLFF. The CDR3 DNA is TGTGCCAGCAGGGCAGGGAGTGGGACTAATGAAAAACTGTTTTTT.

In this sample, this clonotype turned up many times. This chain connects TRBV7-9 to TRBJ1-6, with 7 positions matching TRBD1. The CDR3 has 16 amino acids. The V and J ends lost 3 bases and 9 bases, in that order; junction bases with no gene match: 11. Germline V gene sequence: CDR1 SEHNR, CDR2 FQNEAQ (reference sequence). The CDR3 region is CASSFSEGGFSSPLHF. The DNA of the CDR3 is TGTGCCAGCAGCTTTTCGGAAGGGGGCTTTAGTTCACCCCTCCACTTT.

The chain is built from TRBV11-2 and TRBJ1-2; tentatively, D is TRBD1 (6 bases). V was clipped by 7 bases and J by 1 base, with 19 bases between them. Germline CDR1 and CDR2: SGHAT and FQNNGV. CDR3 length: 16 amino acids. DNA of the CDR3: TGTGCCAGCAACGAGCTGGGAGGGGGAAATAACTATGGCTACACCTTC. Residues: CASNELGGGNNYGYTF.

For this clonotype: A much more abundant neighbour one base away suggests this may be a read error. V and J are TRBV9 and TRBJ2-7; 12 bases agree with TRBD2. This CDR3 is built from 14 residues. Losses at the gene ends were 0 bases for V and 6 bases for J; bases not matched to a gene: 1. Germline V gene lookup returns CDR1 SGDLS and CDR2 YYNGEE. CDR3 residues: CASSVGGLAGEQYF. The CDR3 DNA sequence: TGTGCCAGCAGCGTAGGGGGACTAGCGGGCGAGCAGTACTTC.

This clonotype was detected once. With a much larger clone just one base away, this may be a read error. The chain is built from TRBV5-4 and TRBJ2-7; D is possibly TRBD2 (6 bases). The CDR3 has 15 amino acids. Germline V lookup: CDR1 SGHNT, CDR2 YYREEE (reference sequence). The CDR3 nucleotides read TGTGCCAGCAAACTGGCCGGGAGACAAACCTACGTGCAGTACTTC. Its protein is CASKLAGRQTYVQYF.

Ten or more counts support this clonotype. The gene calls are TRBV28 and TRBJ2-5, with unresolved D. V lost 6 bases to trimming and J lost 0 bases, with 17 bases between them. Germline CDR1 is MDHEN and CDR2 is SYDVKM. The CDR3 is made up of 16 amino acids. This CDR3 reads CASRTPRRSNQETQYF. CDR3 bases: TGTGCCAGCAGAACCCCGCGGCGGAGCAACCAAGAGACCCAGTACTTC.